These 16 T cell receptor beta chains originate from one sample sequenced in a study of T cell clonotyping in hematopoietic cell transplantation. Time point specified: recipient sample about 28 days before transplant, after cytoreduction. TCRdb's table, derived via immunoSEQ multiplex PCR, lists solely in-frame clones and lacks some. This table holds about 76,000 clones, about 96% found once. The sample in question was peripheral blood mononuclear cells, obtained before stem cell transplant. The source of these receptors is a woman between 50 and 59 years old with acute myeloid leukemia. Some clones in this sample may be carry-over from other donors' samples.

This rearrangement joins TRBV15 to TRBJ1-5; D ambiguous. The CDR3 contains 14 residues. Trimming pared 0 bases from V and 4 bases from J, leaving 7 bases between. Germline V gives CDR1 LNHNV, CDR2 YYDKDF (reference sequence). CDR3 bases: TGTGCCACCAGCAGAGAGATCCGTAATCAGCCCCAGCATTTT. Protein: CATSREIRNQPQHF.

CDR3 bases: TGTGCCAGCAGTTACGGCGGGGGCCAAGAGACCCAGTACTTC. Amino acids: CASSYGGGQETQYF. This chain connects TRBV6-6 to TRBJ2-5; TRBD2 matches 7 bases. Trimming took 2 bases from V and 1 from J; bases not matched to a gene: 1. This CDR3 spans 14 amino acids. CDR1 and CDR2 (germline): MNHNY, SVGAGI (reference sequence).

The rearrangement uses TRBV5-1 and TRBJ1-3; D is undetermined. V was trimmed by 0 bases and J by 7 bases, leaving 17 bases between them. Germline V gene sequence: CDR1 SGHRS, CDR2 YFSETQ. The CDR3 totals 16 residues. For the CDR3, the DNA is TGCGCCAGCAGCTTGGACGGTGGCCCCGCTGAGAACACCATATATTTT. This codes for CASSLDGGPAENTIYF.

This chain links TRBV7-9 with TRBJ1-6; D remains ambiguous. Trimming stripped 1 base from V and 7 bases from J, with 11 bases between. Per germline, CDR1 SEHNR and CDR2 FQNEAQ (reference sequence). This CDR3 has 15 amino acids. Written as DNA, the CDR3 is TGTGCCAGCAGCTTAGTCTCGCAGGTCAATTCACCCCTCCACTTT. Translating it yields CASSLVSQVNSPLHF.

V gene TRBV30 combines with J gene TRBJ1-2; 7 bases are a match to TRBD1. The CDR3 has 13 residues. V lost 4 bases and J lost 7; bases outside the gene matches: 9. Germline CDR1 GTSNPN, CDR2 SVGIG (reference sequence). The CDR3 nucleotides are TGTGCCTGGATAGGGGGCAGGGGTTTTGGCTACACCTTC. Translation gives CAWIGGRGFGYTF.

This rearrangement joins TRBV6-5 to TRBJ1-4; D ambiguous. Trimming left V 0 bases short and J 6 bases short, with 14 bases between. The CDR3 has 16 residues. Germline CDR1 reads MNHEY; CDR2 reads SVGAGI. In DNA form, the CDR3 reads TGTGCCAGCAGTTACTCTTTCGCGGGAGGACATGAAAAACTGTTTTTT. Its translation is CASSYSFAGGHEKLFF.

V usage is TRBV18 and J usage is TRBJ1-6; tentative D call: TRBD1 (6 bases). In germline, CDR1 is KGHSH, CDR2 LQKENI. The CDR3 loop spans 15 amino acids. V was trimmed by 3 bases and J by 10 bases, leaving 16 bases between them. CDR3 bases: TGTGCCAGCTCACCCGCGACAGGAAGGAACTCACCCCTCCACTTT. Protein: CASSPATGRNSPLHF.

The rearrangement joins TRBV30 to TRBJ1-1; D is unclear. The CDR3 extends over 12 amino acids. The germline V gene has CDR1 GTSNPN and CDR2 SVGIG (reference sequence). Trimming took 1 base from V and 2 from J, leaving 5 bases between them. CDR3 residues: CAWSDLNTEAFF. CDR3 DNA sequence: TGTGCCTGGAGTGATCTAAACACTGAAGCTTTCTTT.

The gene calls are TRBV20-1 and TRBJ2-7; TRBD2 matches at 7 bases. CDR3 length equals 11 residues. The V gene's germline CDR1 is DFQATT and CDR2 SNEGSKA (reference sequence). V was clipped by 4 bases and J by 6 bases; unmatched bases: 3. The CDR3 region has the DNA TGCAGTGCTAAGGGAGGGGCCGAGCAGTACTTC. Translation gives CSAKGGAEQYF.

This chain joins TRBV6-5 and TRBJ1-1, with 7 bases fitting TRBD1. Germline trimming cut 2 bases from V and 4 bases from J; bases unmatched to any gene: 1. This CDR3 spans 13 amino acids. Germline-derived CDR1 and CDR2 are MNHEY and SVGAGI. Here the CDR3 DNA reads TGTGCCAGCAGTTACGACAGGGCCACTGAAGCTTTCTTT. Encoded protein: CASSYDRATEAFF.

The genes are TRBV30 and TRBJ2-7, with D tentatively TRBD1 or TRBD2 (5 bases each). Per the germline V gene, CDR1 is GTSNPN and CDR2 is SVGIG (reference sequence). This CDR3 is 13 amino acids long. Trimming removed 3 bases from V and 6 bases from J, with 15 bases in between. Written as DNA, the CDR3 is TGTGCCTGGAGGGGGGACCCCCGGGGCGAGCAGTACTTC. Amino acids: CAWRGDPRGEQYF.

This rearrangement joins TRBV28 to TRBJ1-2, with TRBD1 matching over 8 bases. The germline gives CDR1 MDHEN, CDR2 SYDVKM. After removal of 4 bases from V and 0 bases from J, the junction contained 1 base not matched to a gene. The CDR3 length is 14 residues. DNA for the CDR3: TGTGCCAGCAGTTACAGGGGGGCTAACTATGGCTACACCTTC. This gives the protein CASSYRGANYGYTF.

This rearrangement joins TRBV29-1 to TRBJ2-4; 8 bases fit TRBD1. The CDR3 sequence is 15 residues long. The germline gives CDR1 SQVTM, CDR2 ANQGSEA. With 8 bases clipped from V and 1 base from J, the junction kept 10 bases outside the gene matches. The CDR3 here is CSSKRTGLAKNIQYF. The CDR3 DNA sequence: TGCAGCAGCAAAAGGACAGGGTTGGCCAAAAACATTCAGTACTTC.

The chain is built from TRBV7-8 and TRBJ1-4, with 8 nucleotides matching TRBD1. Losses at the gene ends were 0 bases for V and 4 bases for J; bases not matched to a gene: 13. This CDR3 comprises 19 residues. Germline V gives CDR1 SGHVS, CDR2 FQNEAQ. The CDR3 DNA reads as TGTGCCAGCAGCTTAGCTTCCGGACAGGGAGTGTCTGGTAATGAAAAACTGTTTTTT. It yields the protein CASSLASGQGVSGNEKLFF.

On this clone itself: The same CDR3 also results from other DNA sequences found in this sample. V is TRBV30 and J is TRBJ1-2; possibly TRBD1 for D (6 bases). The CDR3 is 13 amino acids. With 1 base removed from V and 7 bases from J, the gap between germline ends came to 13 bases. Germline V gene data show CDR1 as GTSNPN and CDR2 as SVGIG (reference sequence). The CDR3 DNA sequence: TGTGCCTGGAGTGGGGCAGGGGCAGGTGGCTACACCTTC. Its protein product is CAWSGAGAGGYTF.

This chain joins TRBV7-9 and TRBJ1-5, with TRBD1 matching over 8 bases. Trimming at V came to 1 base and at J to 2 bases, leaving 4 bases not matched to a gene. Germline values: CDR1 SEHNR, CDR2 FQNEAQ (reference sequence). CDR3 length: 16 residues. This CDR3 reads CASSLGSGGGNQPQHF. CDR3 sequence (DNA): TGTGCCAGCAGCTTAGGCTCAGGGGGCGGCAATCAGCCCCAGCATTTT.